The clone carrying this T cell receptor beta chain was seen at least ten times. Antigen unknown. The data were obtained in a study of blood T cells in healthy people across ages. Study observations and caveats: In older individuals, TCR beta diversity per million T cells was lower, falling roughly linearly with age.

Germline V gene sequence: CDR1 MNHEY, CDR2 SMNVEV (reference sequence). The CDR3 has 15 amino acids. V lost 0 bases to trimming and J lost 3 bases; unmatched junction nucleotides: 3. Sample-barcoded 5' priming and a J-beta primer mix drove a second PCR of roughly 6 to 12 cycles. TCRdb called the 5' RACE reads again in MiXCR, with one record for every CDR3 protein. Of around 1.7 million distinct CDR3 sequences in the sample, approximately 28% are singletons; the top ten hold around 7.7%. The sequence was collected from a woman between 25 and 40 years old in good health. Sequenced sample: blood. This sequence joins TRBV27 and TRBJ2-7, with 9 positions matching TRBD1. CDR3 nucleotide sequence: TGTGCCAGCAGTTTATCTACAGGGGGCGGCTACGAGCAGTACTTC. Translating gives CASSLSTGGGYEQYF.